This T cell receptor beta chain was sequenced during a study of blood T cell repertoires in COVID-19. Looking at the study overall: The origin of the acute and convalescent COVID-19 samples was the United States, Italy and Spain. T cells, B-cell-depleted T cells, or PBMCs supplied cDNA or gDNA.

Germline assignment: CDR1 LGHDT and CDR2 YNNKEL (reference sequence). J lost 4 bases, V lost 4 bases, and 9 bases had no gene match. CDR3 size: 15 residues. Authors' analysis steps: Reference gene primer amplification in the assay estimated nucleated cell counts. Using immunoSEQ multiplex PCR, the repertoire was profiled, and TCRdb retains in-frame clones only, with some absent. V, J and clone size are those of that table, while D and trimming were read from the DNA. The sample contains about 240,000 clones, less than 90% of which appear only once. This TCR was sampled from a man between 60 and 70 years old with acute or convalescent COVID-19. The V and J genes are TRBV3-1 (or the pseudogene TRBV3-2) and TRBJ1-2, with 7 bases fitting TRBD1. The sequenced material came from peripheral blood. The CDR3, as DNA: TGTGCCAGCAGCCCCTCCTACCGGGACAGCTATGGCTACACCTTC. Its protein product is CASSPSYRDSYGYTF.